A single sample gave rise to the 22 T cell receptor beta chains below, sequenced in a study of OX40 agonist ivuxolimab in advanced cancers. The repertoire was sequenced with immunoSEQ multiplex PCR; TCRdb's copy has only in-frame clones and lacks some. The sample has under 95,000 clones, roughly 84% seen once. The source was CD4+ or CD8+ T cells sorted from blood, collected in a trial of the OX40 agonist ivuxolimab. The receptors come from an adult with an advanced solid tumor such as melanoma, head and neck, liver or kidney cancer.

In this sample, this clone turned up a few times. The chain links TRBV19 to TRBJ1-2; D remains ambiguous. Looked up from germline, CDR1 is LNHDA and CDR2 is SQIVND (reference sequence). V lost 8 bases and J lost 3, with 16 bases in between. The CDR3 sequence is 14 residues long. In nucleotides, the CDR3 is TGTGCCAGTCGTCTTCCGGGAGTTTACTATGGCTACACCTTC. It translates to CASRLPGVYYGYTF.

The chain links TRBV6-5 to TRBJ2-7; D is possibly TRBD1 (6 bases). Germline V gene data show CDR1 as MNHEY and CDR2 as SVGAGI. V was shortened by 5 bases and J by 2 bases, with 16 bases between the two germline ends. This CDR3 has 15 amino acids. The CDR3 loop is CASSPTRTATYEQYV. CDR3 nucleotides: TGTGCCAGCAGTCCTACCCGGACAGCCACCTACGAGCAGTACGTC.

This rearrangement joins TRBV6-6 to TRBJ2-4; 11 nucleotides line up with TRBD1. CDR3 length: 12 amino acids. Germline CDR1 reads MNHNY; CDR2 reads SVGAGI (reference sequence). Germline trimming cut 10 bases from V and 11 bases from J; bases unmatched to any gene: 7. For the CDR3, the DNA is TGTGCCACCGGACAGGGGGCCTCCGTTCAGTACTTC. This encodes CATGQGASVQYF.

In this sample, this clone turned up a few times. V usage is TRBV9 and J usage is TRBJ1-1; D possibly corresponds to TRBD1 (5 bases). V lost 0 bases, J lost 4 bases, and 13 bases lay in between. The CDR3 consists of 15 residues. Germline lookup yields CDR1 SGDLS and CDR2 YYNGEE. Here the CDR3 DNA reads TGTGCCAGCAGCGTAGGGCCCGGGGGGGGCACTGAAGCTTTCTTT. It codes for CASSVGPGGGTEAFF.

The sample holds a few counts of this clone. The rearrangement joins TRBV7-2 to TRBJ2-3; D gene unclear. Germline V lookup: CDR1 SGHTA, CDR2 FQGNSA. This CDR3 is built from 13 residues. V shed 1 base and J shed 6 bases, with 8 bases lying between them. The CDR3 protein is CASSLGFRDTQYF. In nucleotides, the CDR3 is TGTGCCAGCAGCTTAGGGTTTCGGGATACGCAGTATTTT.

The chain is built from TRBV27 and TRBJ2-3, with TRBD1 identical over 8 bases. The CDR3 sequence is 15 residues long. The V gene end was trimmed by 8 bases and the J gene end by 1 base; junction bases not matched to a gene: 8. Germline CDR1 MNHEY, CDR2 SMNVEV (reference sequence). CDR3 in DNA: TGTGCCAGCCTAAGACAGGGGCGGGGCACAGATACGCAGTATTTT. Amino acids: CASLRQGRGTDTQYF.

V usage is TRBV6-5 and J usage is TRBJ2-7; a weak D match, TRBD1 (5 bases). The V and J ends lost 4 bases and 2 bases respectively, with 9 bases between them. Germline CDR1 and CDR2: MNHEY and SVGAGI. This CDR3 is 13 amino acids long. CDR3 protein: CASSWAGTYEQYF. In DNA form, the CDR3 reads TGTGCCAGCAGTTGGGCAGGGACCTACGAGCAGTACTTC.

This chain joins TRBV4-2 and TRBJ1-1; D may be TRBD1 (6 bases). The germline gives CDR1 LGHNA, CDR2 YNFKEQ. CDR3 length equals 14 residues. Between the trimmed V and J ends, which lost 8 bases and 6 bases, there was a span of 19 bases. The CDR3 spells CASRNLGGPPEAFF. As DNA, the CDR3 is TGTGCCAGCCGAAACCTCGGGGGGCCCCCTGAAGCTTTCTTT.

The chain's CDR3 is CASSQGQGPRGDTQYF. The CDR3 coding sequence is TGCGCCAGCAGCCAAGGACAGGGGCCGCGGGGGGATACGCAGTATTTT. The chain joins TRBV4-3 to TRBJ2-3; perhaps TRBD1 as D (8 bases). V was trimmed by 1 base and J by 6 bases, leaving 17 bases between them. The CDR3 has 16 residues. The V gene's germline CDR1 is LGHNA and CDR2 YSLEER.

The chain has TRBV7-2 and TRBJ1-4; 7 nucleotides match TRBD1. Germline V gene lookup returns CDR1 SGHTA and CDR2 FQGNSA. This CDR3 has 15 amino acids. The V segment lost 1 base and the J segment 7 bases; nucleotides outside the gene matches: 6. The CDR3 DNA follows: TGTGCCAGCAGCTTAGATAGGGGGCTAAGTGAAAAACTGTTTTTT. Protein product: CASSLDRGLSEKLFF.

This clone occurred a few times. This rearrangement joins TRBV19 to TRBJ2-3; 10 bases line up with TRBD2. Trimming took 4 bases from V and 6 from J; bases not matched to a gene: 1. Germline V gene data show CDR1 as LNHDA and CDR2 as SQIVND (reference sequence). The CDR3 is 13 residues long. CDR3 bases: TGTGCCAGTAGTACTAGCGGGGGCGATACGCAGTATTTT. Its translation is CASSTSGGDTQYF.

The V gene is TRBV28, the J gene TRBJ1-2, with D possibly matching TRBD1 (5 bases). From germline, CDR1 is MDHEN and CDR2 SYDVKM. The CDR3 totals 15 residues. V was pared by 7 bases and J by 0 bases, with 15 bases between. This CDR3 reads CASTRGLSSNYGYTF. The CDR3 DNA is TGTGCCAGCACCCGGGGACTCTCCTCTAACTATGGCTACACCTTC.

The gene calls are TRBV19 and TRBJ1-5; D is ambiguous. V dropped 7 bases and J dropped 0 bases, with 13 bases sitting between them. In germline, CDR1 is LNHDA, CDR2 SQIVND (reference sequence). The CDR3 covers 15 residues. CDR3 amino acids: CASKNLAASNQPQHF. In DNA form, the CDR3 reads TGTGCCAGTAAAAATTTGGCGGCTAGCAATCAGCCCCAGCATTTT.

This rearrangement joins TRBV7-2 to TRBJ1-1; no clear D gene. Germline V gene lookup returns CDR1 SGHTA and CDR2 FQGNSA. The CDR3 length is 14 residues. V lost 1 base, J lost 6 bases, and 12 bases lay in between. The CDR3 loop reads CASSLDQPGSEAFF. CDR3 DNA: TGTGCCAGCAGCTTAGATCAGCCCGGCTCTGAAGCTTTCTTT.

The rearrangement joins TRBV5-1 to TRBJ2-7; 9 bases are shared with TRBD1. V gave up 0 bases and J gave up 4 bases; unmatched junction bases: 8. The CDR3 covers 16 residues. CDR1 is SGHRS, CDR2 YFSETQ, per germline. Here the CDR3 DNA reads TGCGCCAGCAGCTTGGTAATGGGGACAGGGAAGTACGAGCAGTACTTC. Translated: CASSLVMGTGKYEQYF.

Worth noting for this clone: Different DNA sequences within this sample yield the same CDR3. The chain carries TRBV5-1 and TRBJ1-3, with unresolved D. The CDR3 runs to 15 residues. Per the germline V gene, CDR1 is SGHRS and CDR2 is YFSETQ. Trimming took off 0 bases at V and 0 bases at J, with 7 bases between the two ends. CDR3 amino acids: CASSLAQSSGNTIYF. CDR3 DNA: TGCGCCAGCAGCTTGGCCCAAAGCTCTGGAAACACCATATATTTT.

This clone showed up just a few times. The J gene is TRBJ1-2, the V gene TRBV7-9, with D maybe TRBD1 (5 bases). The germline CDR1 and CDR2 sequences are SEHNR and FQNEAQ (reference sequence). V was trimmed by 4 bases and J by 8 bases, leaving 8 bases between them. CDR3 length: 11 amino acids. The CDR3 nucleotides are TGTGCCAGCAGCTCTGGGGCCGGCTACACCTTC. Residues: CASSSGAGYTF. The complete variable domain, with remaining parts taken from reference TRBV7-9 and TRBJ1-2, reads DTGVSQNPRHKITKRGQNVTFRCDPISEHNRLYWYRQTLGQGPEFLTYFQNEAQLEKSRLLSDRFSAERPKGSFSTLEIQRTEQGDSAMYLCASSSGAGYTFGSGTRLTVV.

The chain uses TRBV28 and TRBJ2-2; D may be TRBD2 (6 bases). The CDR3 length is 14 residues. The germline V gene has CDR1 MDHEN and CDR2 SYDVKM. The V and J ends lost 7 bases and 5 bases respectively, with 14 bases between them. CDR3: CASTGEQKTGELFF. The CDR3 bases are TGTGCCAGCACGGGGGAACAGAAGACCGGGGAGCTGTTTTTT.

This clone occurred a few times. This chain joins TRBV7-3 and TRBJ1-3; maybe TRBD1 (5 bases). The CDR3 runs to 14 residues. V was trimmed by 5 bases and J by 3 bases, leaving 11 bases between them. CDR1 SGHTA and CDR2 FQGTGA come from the germline V gene. The CDR3, as DNA: TGTGCCAGCAGCCACGGGACGAGTGGAAACACCATATATTTT. This translates into CASSHGTSGNTIYF.

In its sample, this clone was seen a few times. V is TRBV10-3 and J is TRBJ2-5; TRBD2 might be the D (6 bases). Deletions cut 10 bases from V and 2 bases from J, with 14 bases between. Germline V gene sequence: CDR1 ENHRY, CDR2 SYGVKD. There are 13 residues in the CDR3. CDR3 DNA sequence: TGTGCCACCACGGGGGATAGTCAAGAGACCCAGTACTTC. Its protein is CATTGDSQETQYF.

The chain links TRBV2 to TRBJ2-7, with 7 bases matching TRBD1. The CDR3 contains 13 residues. J gave up 1 base and V 7 bases, and 4 bases lay outside the gene matches. Germline CDR1 SNHLY, CDR2 FYNNEI. The CDR3 DNA is TGTGCCAGCACGGGACAGCGATCCTACGAGCAGTACTTC. It specifies CASTGQRSYEQYF.

In its sample, this clone is medium-sized (0.01 to 0.1%). The chain has TRBV28 and TRBJ1-2; D unresolved. The V end lost 7 bases, the J end lost 1 base, and 19 bases lay between the germline ends. The CDR3 contains 16 residues. The germline gives CDR1 MDHEN, CDR2 SYDVKM. The CDR3 spells CASTRIGLDFNYGYTF. As DNA, the CDR3 is TGTGCCAGCACCCGAATCGGACTCGATTTTAACTATGGCTACACCTTC.